This TCR beta chain appears in the sequencing data of a study of blood T cells in healthy people across ages. This clonotype was detected only a few times. As yet, its antigen is unknown. Healthy Caucasians from Russia aged about 6 to 95 served as donors. The study's findings and limits: TCR beta diversity, measured per million T cells, fell in a roughly linear way with age.

V gave up 6 bases and J gave up 7 bases, with 17 bases separating them. CDR3 size: 14 residues. In germline, CDR1 is SGHNT, CDR2 YYREEE (reference sequence). Through a sample-barcoded 5' primer and a J-beta primer mix, a second PCR was run for about 7 to 12 cycles. Carrying 12 random nucleotides, a template-switch adaptor labeled each individual cDNA molecule. MiXCR was run by TCRdb on the 5' RACE reads, yielding one entry per CDR3 protein. The data hold 780,000 or so distinct CDR3 sequences, with approximately 60% observed a single time. The receptor was isolated from a man aged 40-49 years in good health. The chain couples TRBV5-4 to TRBJ2-1, with D tentatively TRBD1 or TRBD2 (6 bases each). The sample consisted of blood. The CDR3 reads CASTRWGALNEQFF. The CDR3, as DNA: TGTGCCAGCACCAGGTGGGGGGCACTGAATGAGCAGTTCTTC.